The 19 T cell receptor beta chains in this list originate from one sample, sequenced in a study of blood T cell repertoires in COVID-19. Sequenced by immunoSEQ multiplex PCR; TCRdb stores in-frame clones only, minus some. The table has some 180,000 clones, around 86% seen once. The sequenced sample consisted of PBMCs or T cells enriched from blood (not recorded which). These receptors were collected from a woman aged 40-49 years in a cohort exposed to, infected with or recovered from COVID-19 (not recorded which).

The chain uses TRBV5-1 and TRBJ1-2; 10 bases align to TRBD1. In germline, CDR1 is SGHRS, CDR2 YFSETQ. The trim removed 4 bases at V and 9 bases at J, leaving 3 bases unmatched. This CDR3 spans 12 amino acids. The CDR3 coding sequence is TGCGCCAGCAGCCTGACAGGGGGCAGCTACACCTTC. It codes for CASSLTGGSYTF.

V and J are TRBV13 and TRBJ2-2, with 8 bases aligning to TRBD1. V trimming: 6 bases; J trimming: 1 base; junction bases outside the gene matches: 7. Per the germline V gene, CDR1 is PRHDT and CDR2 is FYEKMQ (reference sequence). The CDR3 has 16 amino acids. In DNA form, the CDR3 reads TGTGCCAGCAGACGGAGGGACAGGATGAACACCGGGGAGCTGTTTTTT. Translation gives CASRRRDRMNTGELFF.

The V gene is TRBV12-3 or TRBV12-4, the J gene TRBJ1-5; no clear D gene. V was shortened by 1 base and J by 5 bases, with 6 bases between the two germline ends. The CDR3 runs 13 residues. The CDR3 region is CASSLGLYQPQHF. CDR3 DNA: TGTGCCAGCAGTTTAGGTTTATATCAGCCCCAGCATTTT.

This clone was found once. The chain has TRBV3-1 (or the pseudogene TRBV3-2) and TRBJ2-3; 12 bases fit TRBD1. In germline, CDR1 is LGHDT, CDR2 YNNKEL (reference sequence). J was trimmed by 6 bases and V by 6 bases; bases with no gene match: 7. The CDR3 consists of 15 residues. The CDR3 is CASRRDRGQGDTQYF. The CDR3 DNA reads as TGTGCCAGCAGACGGGACAGGGGGCAAGGGGATACGCAGTATTTT.

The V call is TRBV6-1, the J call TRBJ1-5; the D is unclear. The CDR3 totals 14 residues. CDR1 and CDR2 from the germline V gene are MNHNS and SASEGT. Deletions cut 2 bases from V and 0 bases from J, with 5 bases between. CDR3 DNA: TGTGCCAGCAGTGAACGAGTTAGCAATCAGCCCCAGCATTTT. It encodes CASSERVSNQPQHF.

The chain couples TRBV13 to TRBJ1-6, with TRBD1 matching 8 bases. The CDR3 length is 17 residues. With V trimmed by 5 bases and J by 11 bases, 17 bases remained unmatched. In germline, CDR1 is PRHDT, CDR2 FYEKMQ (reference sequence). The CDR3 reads CASSLLRSDRGGPPLHF. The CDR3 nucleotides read TGTGCCAGCAGCCTCCTCCGCTCAGACAGGGGCGGTCCACCCCTCCACTTT. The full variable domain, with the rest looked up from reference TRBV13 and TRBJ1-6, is AAGVIQSPRHLIKEKRETATLKCYPIPRHDTVYWYQQGPGQDPQFLISFYEKMQSDKGSIPDRFSAQQFSDYHSELNMSSLELGDSALYFCASSLLRSDRGGPPLHFGNGTRLTVT.

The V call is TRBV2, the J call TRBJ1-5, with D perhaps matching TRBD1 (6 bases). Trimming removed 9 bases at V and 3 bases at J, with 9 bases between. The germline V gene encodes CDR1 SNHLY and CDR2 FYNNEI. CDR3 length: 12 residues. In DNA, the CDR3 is TGTGCCAGAAGGACAGCCAATCAGCCCCAGCATTTT. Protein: CARRTANQPQHF.

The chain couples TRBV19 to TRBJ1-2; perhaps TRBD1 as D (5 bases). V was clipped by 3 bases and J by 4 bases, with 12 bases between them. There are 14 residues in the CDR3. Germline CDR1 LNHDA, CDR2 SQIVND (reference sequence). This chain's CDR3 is CASSIQGLPYGYTF. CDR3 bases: TGTGCCAGTAGTATCCAGGGACTACCCTATGGCTACACCTTC. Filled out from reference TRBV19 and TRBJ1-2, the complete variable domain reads DGGITQSPKYLFRKEGQNVTLSCEQNLNHDAMYWYRQDPGQGLRLIYYSQIVNDFQKGDIAEGYSVSREKKESFPLTVTSAQKNPTAFYLCASSIQGLPYGYTFGSGTRLTVV.

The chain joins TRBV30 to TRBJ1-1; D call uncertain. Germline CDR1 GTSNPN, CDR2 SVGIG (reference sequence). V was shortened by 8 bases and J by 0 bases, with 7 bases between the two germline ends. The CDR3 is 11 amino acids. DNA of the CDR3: TGTGCCCGGTTAATGAACACTGAAGCTTTCTTT. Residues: CARLMNTEAFF.

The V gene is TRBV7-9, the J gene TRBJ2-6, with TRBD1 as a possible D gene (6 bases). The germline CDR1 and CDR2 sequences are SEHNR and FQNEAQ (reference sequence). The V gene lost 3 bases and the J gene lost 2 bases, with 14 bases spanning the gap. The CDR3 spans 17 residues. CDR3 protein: CASSFHTQGPGANVLTF. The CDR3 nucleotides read TGTGCCAGCAGCTTCCATACACAGGGCCCTGGGGCCAACGTCCTGACTTTC.

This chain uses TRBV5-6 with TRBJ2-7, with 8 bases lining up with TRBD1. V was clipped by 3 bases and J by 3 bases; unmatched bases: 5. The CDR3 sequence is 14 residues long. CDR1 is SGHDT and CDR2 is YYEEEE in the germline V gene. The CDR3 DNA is TGTGCCAGCAGCTCCGGGACAGGTGGCTACGAGCAGTACTTC. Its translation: CASSSGTGGYEQYF. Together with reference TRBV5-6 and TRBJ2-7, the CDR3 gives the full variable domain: DAGVTQSPTHLIKTRGQQVTLRCSPKSGHDTVSWYQQALGQGPQFIFQYYEEEERQRGNFPDRFSGHQFPNYSSELNVNALLLGDSALYLCASSSGTGGYEQYFGPGTRLTVT.

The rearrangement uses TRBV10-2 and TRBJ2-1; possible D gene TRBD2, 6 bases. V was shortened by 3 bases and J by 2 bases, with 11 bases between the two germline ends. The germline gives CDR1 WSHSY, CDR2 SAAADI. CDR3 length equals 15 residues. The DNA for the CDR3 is TGCGCCAGCAGTGATCTTGGGGAGGCCTACAATGAGCAGTTCTTC. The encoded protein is CASSDLGEAYNEQFF.

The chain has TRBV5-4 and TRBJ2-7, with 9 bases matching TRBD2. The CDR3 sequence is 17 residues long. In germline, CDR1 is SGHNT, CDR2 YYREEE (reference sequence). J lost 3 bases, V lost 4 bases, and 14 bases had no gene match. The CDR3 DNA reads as TGTGCCAGCAGCACCGAGACTAGCGGAGGAGGGCTCTACGAGCAGTACTTC. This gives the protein CASSTETSGGGLYEQYF.

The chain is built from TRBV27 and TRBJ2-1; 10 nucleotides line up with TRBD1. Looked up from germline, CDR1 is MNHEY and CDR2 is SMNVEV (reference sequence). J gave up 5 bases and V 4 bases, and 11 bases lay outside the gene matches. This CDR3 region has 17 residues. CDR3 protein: CASSWDTGTGDHNEQFF. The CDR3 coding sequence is TGTGCCAGCAGTTGGGACACCGGGACAGGGGATCACAATGAGCAGTTCTTC.

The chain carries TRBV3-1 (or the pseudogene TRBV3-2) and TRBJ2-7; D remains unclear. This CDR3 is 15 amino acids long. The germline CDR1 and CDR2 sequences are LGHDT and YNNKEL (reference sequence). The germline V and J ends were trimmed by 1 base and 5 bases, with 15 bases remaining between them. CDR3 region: CASSQGRGPPDEQYF. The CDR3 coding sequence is TGTGCCAGCAGCCAAGGGAGAGGTCCGCCGGACGAGCAGTACTTC.

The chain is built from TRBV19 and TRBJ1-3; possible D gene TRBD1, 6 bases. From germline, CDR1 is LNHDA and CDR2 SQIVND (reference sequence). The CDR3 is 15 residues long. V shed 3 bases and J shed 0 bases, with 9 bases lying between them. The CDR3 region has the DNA TGTGCCAGTAGTATCAGGGGAAGCTCTGGAAACACCATATATTTT. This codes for CASSIRGSSGNTIYF.

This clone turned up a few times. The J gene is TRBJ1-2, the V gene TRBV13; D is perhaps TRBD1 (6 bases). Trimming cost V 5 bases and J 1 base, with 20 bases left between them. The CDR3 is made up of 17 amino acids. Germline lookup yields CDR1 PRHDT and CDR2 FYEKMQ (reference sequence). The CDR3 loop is CASSPSDRTLINYGYTF. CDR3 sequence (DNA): TGTGCCAGCAGCCCGAGTGACAGGACGCTAATTAACTATGGCTACACCTTC.

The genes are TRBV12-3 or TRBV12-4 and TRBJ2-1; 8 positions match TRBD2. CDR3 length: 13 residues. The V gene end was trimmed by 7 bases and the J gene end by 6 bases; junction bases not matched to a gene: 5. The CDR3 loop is CASTHGGGNEQFF. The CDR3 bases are TGTGCCAGCACCCACGGGGGGGGCAATGAGCAGTTCTTC.

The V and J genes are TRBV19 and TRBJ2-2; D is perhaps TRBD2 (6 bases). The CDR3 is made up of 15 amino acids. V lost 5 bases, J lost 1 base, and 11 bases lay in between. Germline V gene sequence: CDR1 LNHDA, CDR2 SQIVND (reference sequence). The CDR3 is CASSLGGMNTGELFF. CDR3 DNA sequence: TGTGCCAGTAGTTTGGGGGGTATGAACACCGGGGAGCTGTTTTTT.